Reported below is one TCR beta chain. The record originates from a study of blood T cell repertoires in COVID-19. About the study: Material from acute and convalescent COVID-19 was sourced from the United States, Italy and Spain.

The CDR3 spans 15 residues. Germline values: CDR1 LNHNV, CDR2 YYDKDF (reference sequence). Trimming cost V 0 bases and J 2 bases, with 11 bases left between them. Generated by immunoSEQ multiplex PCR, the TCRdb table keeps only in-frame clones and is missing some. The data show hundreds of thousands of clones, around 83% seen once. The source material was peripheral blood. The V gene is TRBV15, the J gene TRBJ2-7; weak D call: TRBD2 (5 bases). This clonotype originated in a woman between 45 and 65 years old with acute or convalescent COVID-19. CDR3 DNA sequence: TGTGCCACCAGCAGAGATATTTATAGCGCCTACGAGCAGTACTTC. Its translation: CATSRDIYSAYEQYF.